A selection of T cell receptor beta chains follows, all from one sample in a study of radiotherapy plus CTLA-4 blockade in lung cancer. TCRdb keeps only in-frame clones here, not all; method: immunoSEQ multiplex PCR. The sample includes some 60,000 clones, roughly four fifths of them seen just once. The sequencing used peripheral blood, collected from a patient treated with radiotherapy plus ipilimumab. The receptors originated from a human donor with non-small cell lung cancer who had a complete response to radiotherapy plus ipilimumab. The CDR3 runs from the conserved cysteine through the conserved F or W. The order of the fields is V gene, clone size, D gene, J gene, CDR3 protein, CDR3 DNA. The D gene is left open where the match is weak. Only some rows state a clone size, as once, few, many or a class for expanded clones.

v_gene: TRBV29-1
abundance: once
d_gene: TRBD1
j_gene: TRBJ2-7
CDR3aa: CSATGQGREQYF
CDR3nt: TGCAGCGCAACGGGACAGGGTCGCGAGCAGTACTTC

v_gene: TRBV27
abundance: .
d_gene: TRBD1
j_gene: TRBJ2-4
CDR3aa: CASSRDRDKNIQYF
CDR3nt: TGTGCCAGCAGCCGGGACAGAGACAAAAACATTCAGTACTTC

v_gene: TRBV4-1
abundance: .
d_gene: TRBD2
j_gene: TRBJ2-1
CDR3aa: CASSQGLAGFSSYNEQFF
CDR3nt: TGCGCCAGCAGCCAAGGGCTAGCGGGCTTTAGCTCCTACAATGAGCAGTTCTTC

v_gene: TRBV2
abundance: .
d_gene: .
j_gene: TRBJ2-7
CDR3aa: CASSEVGRDEQYF
CDR3nt: TGTGCCAGCAGTGAAGTGGGTCGGGACGAGCAGTACTTC

v_gene: TRBV7-9
abundance: .
d_gene: TRBD1
j_gene: TRBJ2-3
CDR3aa: CASSLLGTGPTDTQYF
CDR3nt: TGTGCCAGCAGCTTATTGGGGACAGGGCCCACAGATACGCAGTATTTT

v_gene: TRBV7-6
abundance: .
d_gene: .
j_gene: TRBJ1-5
CDR3aa: CASSLEQGGTISNQPQHF
CDR3nt: TGTGCCAGCAGCTTAGAACAGGGAGGGACCATTAGCAATCAGCCCCAGCATTTT

v_gene: TRBV11-2
abundance: .
d_gene: .
j_gene: TRBJ2-2
CDR3aa: CASRRGTGELFF
CDR3nt: TGTGCCAGCAGGAGGGGGACCGGGGAGCTGTTTTTT

v_gene: TRBV30
abundance: .
d_gene: .
j_gene: TRBJ1-4
CDR3aa: CAWSARRGPNEKLFF
CDR3nt: TGTGCCTGGAGTGCCCGCAGAGGCCCCAATGAAAAACTGTTTTTT

v_gene: TRBV19
abundance: once
d_gene: .
j_gene: TRBJ1-2
CDR3aa: CASSIRTAAHGYTF
CDR3nt: TGTGCCAGTAGTATCCGGACAGCCGCTCATGGCTACACCTTC

v_gene: TRBV27
abundance: once
d_gene: .
j_gene: TRBJ1-6
CDR3aa: CASSSPLRRSPLHF
CDR3nt: TGTGCCAGCAGCTCACCCCTAAGGAGGTCACCCCTCCACTTT

v_gene: TRBV27
abundance: .
d_gene: .
j_gene: TRBJ2-1
CDR3aa: CASSSRGGPSYNEQFF
CDR3nt: TGTGCCAGCAGTTCCCGTGGCGGCCCCTCCTACAATGAGCAGTTCTTC

v_gene: TRBV4-3
abundance: .
d_gene: TRBD2
j_gene: TRBJ2-3
CDR3aa: CASSQGEGLAGGRYGTDTQYF
CDR3nt: TGCGCCAGCAGCCAAGGAGAGGGACTAGCGGGGGGCCGGTATGGGACAGATACGCAGTATTTT

v_gene: TRBV7-2
abundance: once
d_gene: TRBD2
j_gene: TRBJ2-1
CDR3aa: CASSLALASGSYYEQFF
CDR3nt: TGTGCCAGCAGCTTAGCCCTTGCTAGCGGGAGTTATTATGAGCAGTTCTTC

v_gene: TRBV2
abundance: .
d_gene: TRBD1
j_gene: TRBJ2-1
CDR3aa: CASSEKGITGTGGYEQFF
CDR3nt: TGTGCCAGCAGTGAAAAGGGGATCACCGGGACAGGGGGTTATGAGCAGTTCTTC

v_gene: TRBV14
abundance: .
d_gene: TRBD1
j_gene: TRBJ1-3
CDR3aa: CASSQDLPGQGNTIYF
CDR3nt: TGTGCCAGCAGCCAAGATCTACCAGGACAGGGCAACACCATATATTTT

v_gene: TRBV5-8
abundance: .
d_gene: TRBD1
j_gene: TRBJ2-2
CDR3aa: CASSPDRGRGTGELFF
CDR3nt: TGTGCCAGCAGCCCGGACAGGGGGCGCGGGACCGGGGAGCTGTTTTTT

v_gene: TRBV7-9
abundance: .
d_gene: TRBD1
j_gene: TRBJ2-7
CDR3aa: CASSPMGQAYEQYF
CDR3nt: TGTGCCAGCAGCCCCATGGGACAGGCCTACGAGCAGTACTTC

v_gene: TRBV15
abundance: .
d_gene: .
j_gene: TRBJ1-3
CDR3aa: CATSGGGAVGLRNTIYF
CDR3nt: TGTGCCACCAGCGGCGGGGGGGCGGTGGGACTCCGAAACACCATATATTTT

v_gene: TRBV30
abundance: .
d_gene: TRBD1
j_gene: TRBJ1-1
CDR3aa: CAWSVPPTGRNTEAFF
CDR3nt: TGTGCCTGGAGTGTACCCCCGACAGGGAGGAACACTGAAGCTTTCTTT

v_gene: TRBV4-1
abundance: .
d_gene: TRBD1
j_gene: TRBJ1-4
CDR3aa: CASSQGDRGFEKLFF
CDR3nt: TGCGCCAGCAGCCAAGGTGACAGGGGCTTTGAAAAACTGTTTTTT

v_gene: TRBV27
abundance: .
d_gene: .
j_gene: TRBJ2-7
CDR3aa: CASSPSHREPYEQYF
CDR3nt: TGTGCCAGCAGTCCCAGCCACAGGGAGCCCTACGAGCAGTACTTC

v_gene: TRBV27
abundance: once
d_gene: .
j_gene: TRBJ2-6
CDR3aa: CASTSTSRPGANVLTF
CDR3nt: TGTGCCAGCACCTCAACATCCCGTCCTGGGGCCAACGTCCTGACTTTC

v_gene: TRBV6-6
abundance: .
d_gene: TRBD1
j_gene: TRBJ1-1
CDR3aa: CASKGTGSLPTEAFF
CDR3nt: TGTGCCAGCAAGGGGACAGGGAGTTTGCCCACTGAAGCTTTCTTT

v_gene: TRBV7-2
abundance: .
d_gene: TRBD1
j_gene: TRBJ1-1
CDR3aa: CASSQDRVTEAFF
CDR3nt: TGTGCCAGCAGCCAGGACAGGGTCACTGAAGCTTTCTTT

v_gene: TRBV15
abundance: .
d_gene: TRBD1
j_gene: TRBJ1-2
CDR3aa: CATSRGTGANPRGYGYTF
CDR3nt: TGTGCCACCAGCAGAGGTACAGGGGCTAACCCGCGGGGCTATGGCTACACCTTC

v_gene: TRBV15
abundance: few
d_gene: .
j_gene: TRBJ1-1
CDR3aa: CATSNRFDTEAFF
CDR3nt: TGTGCCACCAGCAATAGATTCGACACTGAAGCTTTCTTT

v_gene: TRBV29-1
abundance: .
d_gene: TRBD1
j_gene: TRBJ2-1
CDR3aa: CSVSGTGYNEQFF
CDR3nt: TGCAGCGTATCCGGGACAGGCTACAATGAGCAGTTCTTC

v_gene: TRBV27
abundance: .
d_gene: TRBD2
j_gene: TRBJ2-5
CDR3aa: CASSPREGETQYF
CDR3nt: TGTGCCAGCAGTCCCAGGGAGGGGGAGACCCAGTACTTC

v_gene: TRBV2
abundance: .
d_gene: .
j_gene: TRBJ2-5
CDR3aa: CASKGVGETQYF
CDR3nt: TGTGCCAGTAAGGGGGTGGGGGAGACCCAGTACTTC

v_gene: TRBV10-3
abundance: few
d_gene: .
j_gene: TRBJ2-1
CDR3aa: CAISTTYNEQFF
CDR3nt: TGTGCCATCAGTACCACTTACAATGAGCAGTTCTTC

v_gene: TRBV7-2
abundance: once
d_gene: TRBD2
j_gene: TRBJ2-1
CDR3aa: CASSLGGGYRSYNEQFF
CDR3nt: TGTGCCAGCAGCTTAGGGGGGGGATATCGCTCCTACAATGAGCAGTTCTTC

v_gene: TRBV29-1
abundance: few
d_gene: .
j_gene: TRBJ2-7
CDR3aa: CSVKGSSYEQYF
CDR3nt: TGCAGCGTTAAAGGGAGCTCCTACGAGCAGTACTTC

v_gene: TRBV7-9
abundance: few
d_gene: TRBD2
j_gene: TRBJ2-1
CDR3aa: CASSLVSGGHNEQFF
CDR3nt: TGTGCCAGCAGCTTAGTTAGCGGGGGTCACAATGAGCAGTTCTTC

v_gene: TRBV29-1
abundance: few
d_gene: .
j_gene: TRBJ1-5
CDR3aa: CSVGQDRNQPQHF
CDR3nt: TGCAGCGTTGGACAGGACCGCAATCAGCCCCAGCATTTT

v_gene: TRBV11-2
abundance: .
d_gene: .
j_gene: TRBJ1-4
CDR3aa: CASSSMGLGALGEKLFF
CDR3nt: TGTGCCAGCAGCTCCATGGGGTTGGGGGCCCTTGGAGAAAAACTGTTTTTT

v_gene: TRBV27
abundance: .
d_gene: TRBD1
j_gene: TRBJ1-1
CDR3aa: CASTLNRGHTEAFF
CDR3nt: TGTGCCAGCACTTTAAACAGGGGGCACACTGAAGCTTTCTTT

v_gene: TRBV5-1
abundance: .
d_gene: .
j_gene: TRBJ2-6
CDR3aa: CASSFSFSGANVLTF
CDR3nt: TGCGCCAGCAGCTTCTCCTTCTCTGGGGCCAACGTCCTGACTTTC

v_gene: TRBV18
abundance: .
d_gene: TRBD1
j_gene: TRBJ2-2
CDR3aa: CASGQGNTGELFF
CDR3nt: TGTGCCAGTGGACAGGGGAACACCGGGGAGCTGTTTTTT

v_gene: TRBV18
abundance: .
d_gene: TRBD1
j_gene: TRBJ1-2
CDR3aa: CASSPGTGGRGYGYTF
CDR3nt: TGTGCCAGCTCACCCGGGACAGGGGGCAGAGGCTATGGCTACACCTTC

v_gene: TRBV7-2
abundance: .
d_gene: .
j_gene: TRBJ2-1
CDR3aa: CASSLGTVHEQFF
CDR3nt: TGTGCCAGCAGCTTAGGGACAGTTCATGAGCAGTTCTTC

v_gene: TRBV28
abundance: .
d_gene: .
j_gene: TRBJ1-6
CDR3aa: CASRGGGSSYNSPLHF
CDR3nt: TGTGCCAGCAGGGGTGGGGGGAGCTCCTATAATTCACCCCTCCACTTT

v_gene: TRBV4-1
abundance: .
d_gene: TRBD2
j_gene: TRBJ2-1
CDR3aa: CASSRLLAGAYNEQFF
CDR3nt: TGCGCCAGCAGCCGCCTACTAGCGGGAGCTTACAATGAGCAGTTCTTC

v_gene: TRBV11-2
abundance: .
d_gene: .
j_gene: TRBJ2-1
CDR3aa: CASSLLGSRWSSYNEQFF
CDR3nt: TGTGCCAGCAGCTTATTAGGATCTCGCTGGAGCTCCTACAATGAGCAGTTCTTC

v_gene: TRBV11-2
abundance: .
d_gene: .
j_gene: TRBJ2-1
CDR3aa: CASSLPRGLINNEQFF
CDR3nt: TGTGCCAGCAGCTTGCCCAGGGGCTTAATAAACAATGAGCAGTTCTTC

v_gene: TRBV2
abundance: .
d_gene: TRBD2
j_gene: TRBJ2-3
CDR3aa: CASGLAESGDTQYF
CDR3nt: TGTGCCAGCGGGCTAGCGGAGTCCGGGGATACGCAGTATTTT

v_gene: TRBV10-3
abundance: .
d_gene: .
j_gene: TRBJ1-4
CDR3aa: CAISMGSAGNEKLFF
CDR3nt: TGTGCCATCTCCATGGGATCCGCGGGGAATGAAAAACTGTTTTTT

v_gene: TRBV30
abundance: .
d_gene: TRBD2
j_gene: TRBJ2-7
CDR3aa: CAWSVQWTSGGREQYF
CDR3nt: TGTGCCTGGAGTGTACAGTGGACTAGCGGGGGCCGCGAGCAGTACTTC

v_gene: TRBV18
abundance: .
d_gene: .
j_gene: TRBJ1-1
CDR3aa: CASSSAWEPNTEAFF
CDR3nt: TGTGCCAGCTCATCGGCGTGGGAGCCGAACACTGAAGCTTTCTTT

v_gene: TRBV18
abundance: few
d_gene: .
j_gene: TRBJ1-5
CDR3aa: CASSPQGRGGQPQHF
CDR3nt: TGTGCCAGCTCACCTCAGGGAAGGGGAGGCCAGCCCCAGCATTTT

v_gene: TRBV7-9
abundance: .
d_gene: .
j_gene: TRBJ2-5
CDR3aa: CASSPTRGREQTQYF
CDR3nt: TGTGCCAGCAGCCCCACCAGGGGCCGTGAACAGACCCAGTACTTC

v_gene: TRBV12-5
abundance: .
d_gene: .
j_gene: TRBJ1-6
CDR3aa: CASGGRRNSPLHF
CDR3nt: TGTGCTAGTGGGGGCAGACGAAATTCACCCCTCCACTTT

v_gene: TRBV19
abundance: once
d_gene: TRBD1
j_gene: TRBJ2-7
CDR3aa: CASSSRDRGSYEQYF
CDR3nt: TGTGCCAGTTCTTCCAGGGACAGGGGGTCCTACGAGCAGTACTTC

v_gene: TRBV5-6
abundance: once
d_gene: TRBD2
j_gene: TRBJ2-1
CDR3aa: CASSSASGNYNEQFF
CDR3nt: TGTGCCAGCAGCTCTGCTAGCGGGAACTACAATGAGCAGTTCTTC

v_gene: TRBV19
abundance: .
d_gene: TRBD2
j_gene: TRBJ2-3
CDR3aa: CASSLAGVGTDTQYF
CDR3nt: TGTGCCAGCAGCCTAGCGGGAGTAGGCACAGATACGCAGTATTTT

v_gene: TRBV6-5
abundance: .
d_gene: TRBD1
j_gene: TRBJ1-4
CDR3aa: CASRAATGEDEKLFF
CDR3nt: TGTGCCAGCAGGGCGGCAACAGGGGAAGATGAAAAACTGTTTTTT

v_gene: TRBV18
abundance: .
d_gene: TRBD1
j_gene: TRBJ1-5
CDR3aa: CASSPGQSYQPQHF
CDR3nt: TGTGCCAGCTCTCCGGGACAGTCGTATCAGCCCCAGCATTTT